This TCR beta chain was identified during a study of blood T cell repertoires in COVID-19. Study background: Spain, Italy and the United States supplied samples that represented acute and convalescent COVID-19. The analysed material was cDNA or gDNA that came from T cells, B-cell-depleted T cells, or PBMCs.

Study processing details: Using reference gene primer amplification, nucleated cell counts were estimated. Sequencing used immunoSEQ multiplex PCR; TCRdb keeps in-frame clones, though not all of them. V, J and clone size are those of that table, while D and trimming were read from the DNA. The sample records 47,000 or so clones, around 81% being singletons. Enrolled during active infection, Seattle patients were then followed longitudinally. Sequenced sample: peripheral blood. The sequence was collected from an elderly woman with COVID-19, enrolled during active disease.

The CDR3 region is CAIKGQGDEQFF. The CDR3, as DNA: TGTGCCATCAAAGGACAGGGCGATGAGCAGTTCTTC. The chain joins TRBV10-3 to TRBJ2-1; 8 positions agree with TRBD1. Germline V CDR1 and CDR2: ENHRY, SYGVKD. The CDR3 has 12 amino acids. V gave up 7 bases and J gave up 8 bases; unmatched junction bases: 4.